One and the same sample provided the 10 T cell receptor beta chains below, sequenced in a study of T-cell reconstitution after alpha-beta-depleted transplantation in children. Unique molecular identifiers were incorporated when the TCRbeta library was constructed. In TCRdb, the PCR reads were re-called with MiXCR into one record per CDR3 protein. The top ten clones hold about 0.77% of a sample with hundreds of thousands of distinct CDR3 sequences, about an eighth of them seen once. Sequenced here: PBMCs, sampled before TCRalphabeta/CD19-depleted stem cell transplant. Every receptor here comes from a girl aged 2 to 10 with congenital amegakaryocytic thrombocytopenia, due to receive a stem cell transplant.

This clonotype has a count of ten or more. V gene TRBV5-1 combines with J gene TRBJ1-1, with D perhaps matching TRBD1 (5 bases). This CDR3 is 14 amino acids long. V shed 2 bases and J shed 5 bases, with 13 bases lying between them. Germline CDR1 reads SGHRS; CDR2 reads YFSETQ. The CDR3 is CASSLGVGNTEAFF. CDR3 DNA sequence: TGCGCCAGCAGCTTAGGGGTGGGGAATACTGAAGCTTTCTTT.

This clonotype appeared a few times. V gene TRBV10-3 combines with J gene TRBJ2-2, with 10 bases identical to TRBD1. Germline V gives CDR1 ENHRY, CDR2 SYGVKD. This CDR3 has 15 residues. The ends lost 10 bases at V and 1 base at J; junction bases unmatched: 6. The CDR3 protein is CATGTGALNTGELFF. The DNA of the CDR3 is TGTGCCACCGGGACAGGGGCCCTGAACACCGGGGAGCTGTTTTTT.

The chain combines TRBV7-8 with TRBJ2-1; D might be TRBD1 (5 bases). In germline, CDR1 is SGHVS, CDR2 FQNEAQ. The V gene lost 4 bases and the J gene lost 7 bases, with 23 bases spanning the gap. CDR3 length: 17 amino acids. CDR3 in DNA: TGTGCCAGCAGCTCGCCGGGTAGCTCCAGGTCAGGGAATGAGCAGTTCTTC. It encodes CASSSPGSSRSGNEQFF.

The chain joins TRBV18 to TRBJ1-1, with 7 bases aligning to TRBD1. CDR1 and CDR2 from the germline V gene are KGHSH and LQKENI. The CDR3 totals 15 residues. Unmatched junction bases numbered 10, after V lost 1 base and J lost 8 bases. Here the CDR3 reads CASSPLLQGTDEAFF. The DNA for the CDR3 is TGTGCCAGCTCACCACTCCTACAAGGGACAGACGAAGCTTTCTTT.

This chain connects TRBV29-1 to TRBJ1-2; possible D gene TRBD1, 6 bases. The CDR3 covers 16 residues. V gave up 4 bases and J gave up 0 bases, with 18 bases separating them. Germline CDR1 SQVTM, CDR2 ANQGSEA. CDR3 residues: CSVGGQPGAANYGYTF. CDR3 nucleotide sequence: TGCAGCGTTGGAGGACAGCCTGGGGCCGCTAACTATGGCTACACCTTC.

This clonotype was detected only a few times. The rearrangement joins TRBV14 to TRBJ2-1; 12 nucleotides agree with TRBD2. CDR1 is SGHDN, CDR2 FVKESK, per germline. The CDR3 runs 18 residues. The junction had 11 bases not matched to a gene; V was cut back by 4 bases and J by 4 bases. CDR3 coding DNA: TGTGCCAGCAGCCGACTAGCGGGAGCCCCCAAGATTTACAATGAGCAGTTCTTC. Translation: CASSRLAGAPKIYNEQFF.

This clonotype was recorded at least ten times. The chain links TRBV20-1 to TRBJ2-1; D is unresolved. This CDR3 is built from 13 residues. V dropped 5 bases and J dropped 9 bases, with 17 bases sitting between them. CDR1 is DFQATT, CDR2 SNEGSKA, per germline (reference sequence). CDR3 loop: CSALMVPDSEQFF. The DNA for the CDR3 is TGCAGTGCTCTCATGGTACCCGACTCTGAGCAGTTCTTC.

The V and J genes are TRBV5-1 and TRBJ2-7; D not certain. Germline V gene data show CDR1 as SGHRS and CDR2 as YFSETQ. The CDR3 covers 14 residues. V was shortened by 3 bases and J by 2 bases, with 12 bases between the two germline ends. CDR3 protein: CASSSQRGAYEQYF. The CDR3 nucleotides are TGCGCCAGCAGCTCCCAGCGCGGTGCCTACGAGCAGTACTTC.

This clonotype has ten or more counts. The gene calls are TRBV5-1 and TRBJ2-1, with 13 bases aligning to TRBD2. The CDR3 has 18 residues. The V gene end was trimmed by 2 bases and the J gene end by 1 base; junction bases not matched to a gene: 6. CDR1 SGHRS and CDR2 YFSETQ come from the germline V gene. The CDR3 DNA is TGCGCCAGCAGCTTTGGACTAGCGGGAGCTATGTCCTACAATGAGCAGTTCTTC. It translates to CASSFGLAGAMSYNEQFF.

The CDR3 loop is CSARVGRGQARQFF. In nucleotides, the CDR3 is TGCAGTGCTAGAGTGGGGAGGGGACAGGCAAGGCAGTTCTTC. The chain has TRBV20-1 and TRBJ2-1; TRBD1 is a possible D gene (8 bases). This CDR3 region has 14 residues. From germline, CDR1 is DFQATT and CDR2 SNEGSKA (reference sequence). V lost 1 base, J lost 12 bases, and 19 bases lay in between.